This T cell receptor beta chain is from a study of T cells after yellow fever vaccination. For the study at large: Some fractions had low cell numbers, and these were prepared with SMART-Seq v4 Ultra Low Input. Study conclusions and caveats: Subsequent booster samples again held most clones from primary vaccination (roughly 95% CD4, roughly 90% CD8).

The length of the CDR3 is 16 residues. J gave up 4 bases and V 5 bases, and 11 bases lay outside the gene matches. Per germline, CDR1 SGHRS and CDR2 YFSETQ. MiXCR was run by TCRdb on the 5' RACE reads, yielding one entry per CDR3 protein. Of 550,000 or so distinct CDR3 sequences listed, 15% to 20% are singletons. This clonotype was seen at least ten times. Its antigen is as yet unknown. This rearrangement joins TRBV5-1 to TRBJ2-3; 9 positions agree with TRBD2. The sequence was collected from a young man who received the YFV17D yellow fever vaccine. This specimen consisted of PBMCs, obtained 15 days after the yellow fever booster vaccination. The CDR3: CASSLRAGGNSDTQYF. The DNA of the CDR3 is TGCGCCAGCAGTCTCAGGGCGGGAGGGAATTCAGATACGCAGTATTTT.